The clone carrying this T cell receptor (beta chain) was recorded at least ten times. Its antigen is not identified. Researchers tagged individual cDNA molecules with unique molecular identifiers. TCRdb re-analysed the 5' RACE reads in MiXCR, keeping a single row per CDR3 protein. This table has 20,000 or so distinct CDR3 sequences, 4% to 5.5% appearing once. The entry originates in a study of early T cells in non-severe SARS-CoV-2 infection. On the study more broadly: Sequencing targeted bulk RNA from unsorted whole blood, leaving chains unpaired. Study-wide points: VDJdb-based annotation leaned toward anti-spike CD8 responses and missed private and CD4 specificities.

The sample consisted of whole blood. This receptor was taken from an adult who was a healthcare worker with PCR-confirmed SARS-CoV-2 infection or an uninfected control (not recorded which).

DNA for the CDR3: TGTGCCAGCAGCTTGGAGCGAAGGGATACGCAGTATTTT. This sequence encodes CASSLERRDTQYF. The V and J genes are TRBV11-2 and TRBJ2-3, with D unresolved. Germline CDR1 and CDR2: SGHAT and FQNNGV. The CDR3 runs 13 residues. The germline V and J ends were trimmed by 3 bases and 6 bases, with 10 bases remaining between them.